Here is one T cell receptor beta chain with its context. It has no known antigen specificity. Nothing much larger sits one base from this clone, and base qualities are not available. Another Seattle source contributed samples from volunteer blood donors who had recovered from COVID-19. The collaborating institutions used their own protocols to collect whole blood in K2EDTA tubes. For TCRbeta analysis, collaborators shipped samples as frozen whole blood, isolated PBMCs, or DNA extracted from either of those sample types. Its CDR3 holds 13 amino acids, cysteine through phenylalanine. Left in the record is the CDR3 DNA by itself, 39 bases read in frame from the first base. The germline V gene sets CDR1 to MNHEY and CDR2 to SVGAGI. V gives up 0 bases and J gives up 3 bases, and the segment between their germline ends measures 5 bases. These data originate in a study of blood T cell repertoires in COVID-19 (dated by TCRdb to the early 2020s). Some background on the complete study: Collaborator samples came from the United States, Italy and Spain and covered acute and convalescent phases of COVID-19. Where available, HLA class I and class II types were obtained from metadata supplied by the sample provider rather than from assay-based typing. The samples were drawn from two sources: the first 160 participants of the ongoing ImmuneRACE study, and 1,200 or so subjects contributed by 6 global collaborators. A de-identified subject ID, COVID-19 status, age in years and sex were almost always included in the sample metadata. The repertoires were made available in a free public database intended to serve as a resource for research on the immune response to SARS-CoV-2. The material from the prospective study consisted of cDNA or gDNA derived from T cells, B-cell-depleted T cells, or PBMCs. Subjects who had been exposed to COVID-19, were actively infected with it, or had recovered from it provided the deeply sampled blood TCRbeta repertoires that made up the dataset.

Broader findings and caveats from the paper: The amount of clinical and demographic metadata varied by source and participant and was provided uncurated.

TCRbeta CDR3 regions were amplified from genomic DNA by means of the immunoSEQ Assay, a bias-controlled multiplex PCR. The study's own analysis went as follows. The number of nucleated cells in each sample was estimated from the amplification of reference gene primers within the assay. Sequence reads were collapsed and filtered to measure the absolute abundance of every unique TCRbeta CDR3 rearrangement. Productive Simpson clonality was computed per sample as the square root of Simpson's diversity index over productive rearrangements. TCRdb stores this immuneACCESS table with in-frame sequences only. Part of the clones is absent; in the studies checked, under half of the shortfall reflects unresolved V genes, and no reason is known for the rest. That table furnishes V, J and clone size, whereas the DNA furnished D and trimming. The sample table contains under 350,000 clones; only one count was recorded for over 80% of them. Jointly, the top ten make up around 4.5% of the sample.

The sequenced sample was peripheral blood. The sequence is built from TRBV6-5 and TRBJ1-1; the D segment cannot be called with confidence. The sequence was collected from a man aged 55 to 69 who had recovered from COVID-19. The DNA reads TGTGCCAGCAGTTACTCAAGCTACACTGAAGCTTTCTTT. Its translation is CASSYSSYTEAFF.